This T cell receptor beta chain is drawn from a study of shared clonotypes between healthy human individuals. CD45RO-negative CD8 cells positively selected for CCR7 made up the naive population, which excluded terminally differentiated effector memory CD45RA+ cells. Per germline, CDR1 MGHRA and CDR2 YSYEKL. The CDR3 covers 13 residues. V shed 2 bases and J shed 5 bases, with 10 bases lying between them. Libraries were prepared by immunoSEQ multiplex PCR; TCRdb keeps only in-frame clonotypes and omits some of them. The sample contains hundreds of thousands of clones, about 98% of which appear only once.

The rearrangement uses TRBV4-1 and TRBJ2-7, with D perhaps TRBD2 (5 bases). This clonotype was obtained from a man aged 25-45 years in good health. The sample consisted of naive CD8+ T cells sorted from blood. CDR3 loop: CASSQLLGNEQYF. In DNA, the CDR3 is TGCGCCAGCAGCCAATTACTAGGCAACGAGCAGTACTTC.